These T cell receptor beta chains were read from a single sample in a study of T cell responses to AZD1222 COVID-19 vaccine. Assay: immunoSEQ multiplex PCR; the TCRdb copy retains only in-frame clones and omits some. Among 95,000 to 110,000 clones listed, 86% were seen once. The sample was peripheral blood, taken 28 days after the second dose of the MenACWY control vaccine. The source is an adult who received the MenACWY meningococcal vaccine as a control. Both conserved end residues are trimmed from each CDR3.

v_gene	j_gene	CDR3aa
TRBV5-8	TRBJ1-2	ASSSRQVDYGYT
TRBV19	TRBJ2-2	ASSMALGMAGELF
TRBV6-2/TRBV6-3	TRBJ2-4	ASGPSGPKNIQY
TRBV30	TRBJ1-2	AWSVPLARGYT
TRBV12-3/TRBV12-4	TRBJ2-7	ASGEGGEQY
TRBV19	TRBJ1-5	ASSSGDRGDHQPQH
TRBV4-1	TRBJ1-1	ASSQGGVNTEAF
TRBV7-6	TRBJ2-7	ASSLGPGQGAYEQY
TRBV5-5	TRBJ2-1	ASSLVGGHGNEQF
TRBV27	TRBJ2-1	ASSDPSGGRQRQF
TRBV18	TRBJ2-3	ASSPRGARDTQY
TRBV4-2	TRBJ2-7	ASSQEKLGNLGEQY
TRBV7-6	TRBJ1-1	ASSLDRSGMNTEAF
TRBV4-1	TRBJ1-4	ASSQKRGTGAEKLF
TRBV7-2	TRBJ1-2	ASSLDGRPGGYT
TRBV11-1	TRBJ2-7	ASSLQMSSYEQY
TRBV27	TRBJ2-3	ASSLTVPTDTQY
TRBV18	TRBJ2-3	ASSPATGGGTDTQY
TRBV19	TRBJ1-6	ASSILSIRKDSPLH
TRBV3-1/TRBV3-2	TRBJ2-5	ASTRGSWQETQY
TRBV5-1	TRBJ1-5	ASSLGLGDQPQH
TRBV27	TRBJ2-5	ASSPLLSGTQY
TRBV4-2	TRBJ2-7	ASSQGLGQQSYEQY
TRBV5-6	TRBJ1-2	ASSLHGGYHGYT
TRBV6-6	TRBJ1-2	ASSSNGRGWDGYT
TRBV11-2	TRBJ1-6	ASSLVGTGNNSPLH
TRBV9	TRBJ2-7	ASSVGGSGTGSEQY
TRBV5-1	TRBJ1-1	ASSLVGGSMIGNTEAF
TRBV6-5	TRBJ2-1	ASSGTGGRNEQF
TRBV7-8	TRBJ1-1	ASEIGENTEAF
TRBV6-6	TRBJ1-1	ASSAYRVWNTEAF
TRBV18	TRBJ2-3	ASSSGLAGDTQY
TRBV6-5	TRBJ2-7	ASSSGLGYEQY
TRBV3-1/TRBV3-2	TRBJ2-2	ASSPGLAGVTGELF
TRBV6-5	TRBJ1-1	ASRTGEGSNTEAF
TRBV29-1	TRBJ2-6	SVLTSTGANVLT
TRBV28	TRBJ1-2	ASNPVQGTYGYT
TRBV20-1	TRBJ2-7	SASDPGGGLYEQY
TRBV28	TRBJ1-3	ASSSTGVQGNTIY
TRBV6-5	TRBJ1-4	ASSPTREKLF
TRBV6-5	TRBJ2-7	ASSSPPTGRPEQY
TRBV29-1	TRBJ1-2	SGGPGQGIGGYT
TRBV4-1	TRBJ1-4	ASSLNREVREKLF
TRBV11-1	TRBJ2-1	ASSRRQTGEVYEQF
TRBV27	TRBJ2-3	ASSLAGGVSTDTQY